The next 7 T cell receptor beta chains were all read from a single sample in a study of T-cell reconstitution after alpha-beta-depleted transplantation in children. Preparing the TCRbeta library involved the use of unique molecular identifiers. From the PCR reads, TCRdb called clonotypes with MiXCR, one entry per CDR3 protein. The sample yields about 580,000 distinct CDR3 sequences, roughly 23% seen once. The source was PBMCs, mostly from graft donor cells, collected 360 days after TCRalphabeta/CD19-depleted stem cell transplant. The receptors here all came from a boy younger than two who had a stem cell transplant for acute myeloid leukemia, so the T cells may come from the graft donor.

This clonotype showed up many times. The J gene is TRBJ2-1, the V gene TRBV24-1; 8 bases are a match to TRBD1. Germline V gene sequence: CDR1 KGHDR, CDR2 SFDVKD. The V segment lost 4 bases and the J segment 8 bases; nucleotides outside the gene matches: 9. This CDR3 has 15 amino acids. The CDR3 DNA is TGTGCCACCAGTGAATGGGGACAGGAGGGCTATGAGCAGTTCTTC. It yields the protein CATSEWGQEGYEQFF.

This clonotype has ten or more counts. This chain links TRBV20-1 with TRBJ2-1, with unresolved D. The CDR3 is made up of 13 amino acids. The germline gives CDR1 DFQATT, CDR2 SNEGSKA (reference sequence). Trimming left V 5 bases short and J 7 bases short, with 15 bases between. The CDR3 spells CSALLGVRNEQFF. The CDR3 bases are TGCAGTGCTCTACTGGGTGTTCGAAATGAGCAGTTCTTC.

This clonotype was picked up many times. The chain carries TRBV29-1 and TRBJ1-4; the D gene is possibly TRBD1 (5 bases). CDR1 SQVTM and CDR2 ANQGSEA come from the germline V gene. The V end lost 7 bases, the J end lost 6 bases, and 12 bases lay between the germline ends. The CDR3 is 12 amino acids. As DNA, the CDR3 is TGCAGCGGACTACGGGGGGATGAAAAACTGTTTTTT. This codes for CSGLRGDEKLFF. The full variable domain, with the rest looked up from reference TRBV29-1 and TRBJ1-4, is SAVISQKPSRDICQRGTSLTIQCQVDSQVTMMFWYRQQPGQSLTLIATANQGSEATYESGFVIDKFPISRPNLTFSTLTVSNMSPEDSSIYLCSGLRGDEKLFFGSGTQLSVL.

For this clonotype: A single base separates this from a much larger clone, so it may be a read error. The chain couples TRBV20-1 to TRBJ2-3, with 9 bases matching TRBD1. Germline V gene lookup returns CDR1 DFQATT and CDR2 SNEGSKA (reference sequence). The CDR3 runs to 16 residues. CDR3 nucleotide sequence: TGCTGTGCCCCCCCCGGGACAGGGTATGGTACAGATACGCAGTATTTT. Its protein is CCAPPGTGYGTDTQYF.

As DNA, the CDR3 is TGTGCCAGCAGTTCCCCCGGACAGGGATTCACTGAAGCTTTCTTT. Protein: CASSSPGQGFTEAFF. This rearrangement joins TRBV27 to TRBJ1-1; 8 bases are shared with TRBD1. CDR1 and CDR2 (germline): MNHEY, SMNVEV (reference sequence). The V segment lost 4 bases and the J segment 4 bases; nucleotides outside the gene matches: 8. This CDR3 is 15 amino acids long.

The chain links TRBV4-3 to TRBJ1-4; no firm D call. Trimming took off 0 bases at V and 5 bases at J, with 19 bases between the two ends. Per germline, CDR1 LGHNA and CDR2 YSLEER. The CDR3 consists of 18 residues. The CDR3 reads CASSQEVPLPVRNEKLFF. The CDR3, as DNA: TGCGCCAGCAGCCAAGAAGTGCCTCTCCCCGTGCGGAATGAAAAACTGTTTTTT.

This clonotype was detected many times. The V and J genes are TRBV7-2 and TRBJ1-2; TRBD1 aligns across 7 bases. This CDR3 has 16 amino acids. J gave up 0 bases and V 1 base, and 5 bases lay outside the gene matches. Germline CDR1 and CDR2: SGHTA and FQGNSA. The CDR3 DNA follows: TGTGCCAGCAGCTTAGTGGCAGGGGGGTCTAACTATGGCTACACCTTC. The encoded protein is CASSLVAGGSNYGYTF.